Sequencing of this T cell receptor (beta chain) was carried out in a study of spatial heterogeneity in lung cancer. Across the whole study: When follow-up PBMC samples existed, they were sequenced (at a median of about 2 years after resection). Sequence detection consistently recorded a greater number of beta-chain than alpha-chain sequences.

This clonotype was detected a few times. Its antigen remains unknown. MiXCR was run by TCRdb on the 5' RACE reads, yielding one entry per CDR3 protein. The sample holds about 120,000 distinct CDR3 sequences, about 12% seen once. Study results and caveats: There were more appearances of ubiquitous expanded tumor TCRs in blood at resection than at follow-up.

The CDR3 is made up of 15 amino acids. Between the trimmed V and J ends, which lost 0 bases and 9 bases, there was a span of 12 bases. CDR1 LGHDT and CDR2 YNNKEL come from the germline V gene (reference sequence). Documented time point: blood at routine non-recurrence follow-up after resection. Unsorted whole RNA of tumor, nontumor lung or frozen PBMC was sequenced. The material sequenced was PBMCs, taken at follow-up. This TCR came from a male donor with early-stage non-small cell lung cancer. The chain couples TRBV3-1 to TRBJ1-6; D gene unclear. DNA for the CDR3: TGTGCCAGCAGCCAAGATTTTTCGGGGTTTTCACCCCTCCACTTT. It codes for CASSQDFSGFSPLHF.